This T cell receptor beta chain was recovered during a study of cytomegalovirus exposure and HLA in healthy donors. Findings of the study overall: For cytomegalovirus status, the classifier reportedly gave diagnoses with high specificity and sensitivity.

PCR used 60 Vbeta primers and 13 Jbeta primers. Data came from immunoSEQ multiplex PCR; TCRdb stores just in-frame clones and leaves some out. The table shows 100,000 to 150,000 clones, with roughly 10% occurring only once. V shed 2 bases, J shed 4 bases, and the junction held 8 bases outside the gene matches. This CDR3 contains 17 residues. Germline V gene data show CDR1 as MNHGY and CDR2 as SAAAGT. As concerns this clone: Its cognate antigen is unknown.

This chain connects TRBV6-8 to TRBJ2-1; 10 positions match TRBD1. Sequenced material: PBMCs. This sequence originates from a woman younger than 35 in good health and CMV-seropositive. The CDR3 here is CASSYAWDRGPYNEQFF. The DNA for the CDR3 is TGTGCCAGCAGTTACGCATGGGACAGGGGACCTTACAATGAGCAGTTCTTC.